This TCR beta chain emerged from a study of blood T cell repertoires in COVID-19. In the study overall: The origin of the acute and convalescent COVID-19 samples was the United States, Italy and Spain. From T cells, B-cell-depleted T cells, or PBMCs came the material, which was cDNA or gDNA.

Germline CDR1 and CDR2: SNHLY and FYNNEI. V gave up 4 bases and J gave up 7 bases, with 19 bases separating them. This CDR3 spans 15 amino acids. Assay used: immunoSEQ multiplex PCR; TCRdb lists only in-frame clones, some missing. The table has 200,000 to 300,000 clones, 80% to 90% seen once; the top ten hold under 5%. The clonotype was recovered from a man aged 50 to 60 with acute or convalescent COVID-19. The chain combines TRBV2 with TRBJ1-2; TRBD1 is a possible D gene (5 bases). The specimen was peripheral blood. The CDR3 is CASSGVKRKGVGYTF. CDR3 coding DNA: TGTGCCAGCAGTGGAGTTAAGCGAAAAGGGGTTGGCTACACCTTC.